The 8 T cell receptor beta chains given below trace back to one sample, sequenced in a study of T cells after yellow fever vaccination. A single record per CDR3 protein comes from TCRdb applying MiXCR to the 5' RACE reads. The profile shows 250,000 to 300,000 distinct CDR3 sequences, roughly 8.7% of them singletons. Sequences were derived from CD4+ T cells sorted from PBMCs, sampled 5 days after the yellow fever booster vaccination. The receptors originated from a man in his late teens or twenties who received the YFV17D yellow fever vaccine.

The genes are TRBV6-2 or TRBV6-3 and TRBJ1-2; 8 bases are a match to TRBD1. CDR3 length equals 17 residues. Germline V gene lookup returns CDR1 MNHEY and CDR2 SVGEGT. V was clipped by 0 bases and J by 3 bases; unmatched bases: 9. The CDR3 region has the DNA TGTGCCAGCAGTTACTCGCCCGCCGGGACAGGTCACTATGGCTACACCTTC. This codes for CASSYSPAGTGHYGYTF.

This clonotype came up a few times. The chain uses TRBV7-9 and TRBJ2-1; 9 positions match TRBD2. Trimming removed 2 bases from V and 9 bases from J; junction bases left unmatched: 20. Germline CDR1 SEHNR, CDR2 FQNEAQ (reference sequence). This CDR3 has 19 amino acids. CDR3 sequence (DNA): TGTGCCAGCAGCTTACGGTGGGCTAGCGGGAAACGAGATTGGGGTGAGCAGTTCTTC. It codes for CASSLRWASGKRDWGEQFF.

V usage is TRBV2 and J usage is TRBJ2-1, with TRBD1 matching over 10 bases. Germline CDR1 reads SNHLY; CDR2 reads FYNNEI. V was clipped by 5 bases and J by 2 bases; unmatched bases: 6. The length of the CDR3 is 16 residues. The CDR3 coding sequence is TGTGCCAGCAGTATGAGGGGACAGGGGACCTACAATGAGCAGTTCTTC. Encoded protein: CASSMRGQGTYNEQFF. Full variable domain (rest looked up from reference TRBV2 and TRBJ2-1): EPEVTQTPSHQVTQMGQEVILRCVPISNHLYFYWYRQILGQKVEFLVSFYNNEISEKSEIFDDQFSVERPDGSNFTLKIRSTKLEDSAMYFCASSMRGQGTYNEQFFGPGTRLTVL.

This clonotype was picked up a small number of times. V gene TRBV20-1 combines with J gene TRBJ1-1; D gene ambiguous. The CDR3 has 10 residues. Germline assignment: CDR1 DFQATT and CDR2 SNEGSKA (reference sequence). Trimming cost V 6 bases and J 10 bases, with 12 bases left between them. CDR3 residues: CSAMRDVAFF. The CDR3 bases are TGCAGTGCCATGCGCGACGTAGCTTTCTTT.

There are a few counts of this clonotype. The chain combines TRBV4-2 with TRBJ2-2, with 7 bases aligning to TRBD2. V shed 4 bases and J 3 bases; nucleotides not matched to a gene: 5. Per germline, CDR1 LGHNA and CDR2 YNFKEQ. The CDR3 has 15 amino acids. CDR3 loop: CASSRAGSDTGELFF. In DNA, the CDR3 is TGTGCCAGCAGCCGAGCGGGGTCGGACACCGGGGAGCTGTTTTTT.

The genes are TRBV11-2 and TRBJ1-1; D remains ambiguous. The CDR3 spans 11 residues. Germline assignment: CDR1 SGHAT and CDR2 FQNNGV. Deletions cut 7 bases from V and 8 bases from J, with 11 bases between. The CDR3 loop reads CASKFGGEAFF. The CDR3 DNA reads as TGTGCCAGCAAGTTCGGCGGGGAAGCTTTCTTT.

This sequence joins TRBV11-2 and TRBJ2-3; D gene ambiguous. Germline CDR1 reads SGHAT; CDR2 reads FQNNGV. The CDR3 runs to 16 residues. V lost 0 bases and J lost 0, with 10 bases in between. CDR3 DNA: TGTGCCAGCAGCTTAGATTCAGCGACTAGCACAGATACGCAGTATTTT. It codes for CASSLDSATSTDTQYF.

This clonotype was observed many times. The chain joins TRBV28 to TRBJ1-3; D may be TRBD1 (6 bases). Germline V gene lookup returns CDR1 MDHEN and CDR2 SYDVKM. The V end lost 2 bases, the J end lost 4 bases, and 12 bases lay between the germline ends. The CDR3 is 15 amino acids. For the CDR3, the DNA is TGTGCCAGCAGTTTAGCAGGGGCTCAAGGAAACACCATATATTTT. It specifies CASSLAGAQGNTIYF.